The 24 T cell receptor beta chains presented below share a single source sample, sequenced in a study of blood T cell repertoires in COVID-19. Clones were sequenced by immunoSEQ multiplex PCR, and TCRdb holds only the in-frame ones, with some missing. The table records 200,000 to 250,000 clones, about four fifths of them present only once. Sequencing was done on a sample of PBMCs or T cells enriched from blood (not recorded which). These receptor sequences come from a middle-aged woman who had been exposed to COVID-19.

J is TRBJ2-2 and V is TRBV9, with 12 bases that match TRBD2. Trimming cost V 1 base and J 6 bases; bases outside gene matches: 7. The CDR3 runs 17 residues. Looked up from germline, CDR1 is SGDLS and CDR2 is YYNGEE. CDR3 nucleotides: TGTGCCAGCAGCGTAAATCCTAGCGGGGGGGCCGCCGGGGAGCTGTTTTTT. Protein product: CASSVNPSGGAAGELFF. Using reference TRBV9 and TRBJ2-2 for the parts outside the CDR3, the full variable domain is DSGVTQTPKHLITATGQRVTLRCSPRSGDLSVYWYQQSLDQGLQFLIQYYNGEERAKGNILERFSAQQFPDLHSELNLSSLELGDSALYFCASSVNPSGGAAGELFFGEGSRLTVL.

The chain couples TRBV15 to TRBJ1-2, with a possible D match to TRBD1 (6 bases). The CDR3 has 14 residues. In germline, CDR1 is LNHNV, CDR2 YYDKDF (reference sequence). The V and J ends lost 3 bases and 5 bases respectively, with 13 bases between them. CDR3 bases: TGTGCCACCAGCAGTAGGGGGGGTGTGTATGGCTACACCTTC. Its translation is CATSSRGGVYGYTF. Drawing the rest from reference TRBV15 and TRBJ1-2, the complete variable domain is DAMVIQNPRYQVTQFGKPVTLSCSQTLNHNVMYWYQQKSSQAPKLLFHYYDKDFNNEADTPDNFQSRRPNTSFCFLDIRSPGLGDTAMYLCATSSRGGVYGYTFGSGTRLTVV.

DNA of the CDR3: TGTGCCAGCAGCCAAGATACTTTAGGCGGGACTAGCGGGGGCCTATCAATAGCCTACGAGCAGTACTTC. This sequence encodes CASSQDTLGGTSGGLSIAYEQYF. This rearrangement joins TRBV4-2 to TRBJ2-7, with TRBD2 identical over 14 bases. CDR3 size: 23 residues. Germline CDR1 and CDR2: LGHNA and YNFKEQ. V lost 0 bases to trimming and J lost 2 bases; unmatched junction nucleotides: 21.

This chain uses TRBV5-1 with TRBJ1-2; maybe TRBD1 (6 bases). V was trimmed by 4 bases and J by 3 bases, leaving 19 bases between them. Germline CDR1 is SGHRS and CDR2 is YFSETQ. The CDR3 is made up of 16 amino acids. CDR3 DNA: TGCGCCAGCAGCCGTTCCGGGACACGGAACGACTATGGCTACACCTTC. Protein: CASSRSGTRNDYGYTF. The full variable domain, rest sourced from reference TRBV5-1 and TRBJ1-2, is KAGVTQTPRYLIKTRGQQVTLSCSPISGHRSVSWYQQTPGQGLQFLFEYFSETQRNKGNFPGRFSGRQFSNSRSEMNVSTLELGDSALYLCASSRSGTRNDYGYTFGSGTRLTVV.

V and J are TRBV7-2 and TRBJ2-6; D is uncertain. This CDR3 has 15 residues. Trimming pared 4 bases from V and 1 base from J, leaving 8 bases between. Germline V lookup: CDR1 SGHTA, CDR2 FQGNSA. The CDR3 spells CASSSRRSGANVLTF. For the CDR3, the DNA is TGTGCCAGCAGCTCGAGGCGGTCTGGGGCCAACGTCCTGACTTTC.

This rearrangement joins TRBV6-5 to TRBJ2-7; the match to TRBD1 covers 7 bases. The CDR3 totals 14 residues. From germline, CDR1 is MNHEY and CDR2 SVGAGI. With V trimmed by 4 bases and J by 0 bases, 3 bases remained unmatched. CDR3 in DNA: TGTGCCAGCAGTTCCGGGACAGCCTCCTACGAGCAGTACTTC. It yields the protein CASSSGTASYEQYF.

The chain couples TRBV7-8 to TRBJ1-5, with 9 bases identical to TRBD1. This CDR3 is built from 16 residues. V lost 5 bases, J lost 6 bases, and 11 bases stayed unmatched. CDR1 is SGHVS, CDR2 FQNEAQ, per germline. CDR3 sequence reads: CASSRLQGALGQPQHF. CDR3 bases: TGTGCCAGCAGCAGACTACAGGGGGCGCTGGGTCAGCCCCAGCATTTT.

The chain combines TRBV29-1 with TRBJ1-1; D gene uncertain. The CDR3 totals 11 residues. Germline lookup yields CDR1 SQVTM and CDR2 ANQGSEA. The V end was cut by 4 bases, the J end by 7 bases, with 10 bases between. The CDR3 sequence is CSVVTNYEAFF. The CDR3 nucleotides are TGCAGCGTTGTTACTAATTATGAAGCTTTCTTT.

V usage is TRBV6-1 and J usage is TRBJ1-1, with D hard to call. The CDR3 sequence is 14 residues long. V gave up 2 bases and J gave up 4 bases, with 11 bases separating them. Looked up from germline, CDR1 is MNHNS and CDR2 is SASEGT. The CDR3 is CASSEISGGTEAFF. The CDR3 DNA follows: TGTGCCAGCAGTGAAATATCGGGTGGCACTGAAGCTTTCTTT.

J is TRBJ2-5 and V is TRBV28, with D possibly matching TRBD2 (6 bases). Deletions cut 2 bases from V and 3 bases from J, with 13 bases between. Germline-derived CDR1 and CDR2 are MDHEN and SYDVKM. This CDR3 region has 15 residues. The CDR3 protein is CASSLGGTLKETQYF. CDR3 nucleotides: TGTGCCAGCAGTTTAGGCGGGACTCTAAAAGAGACCCAGTACTTC. The whole variable domain, filled in from reference TRBV28 and TRBJ2-5, reads DVKVTQSSRYLVKRTGEKVFLECVQDMDHENMFWYRQDPGLGLRLIYFSYDVKMKEKGDIPEGYSVSREKKERFSLILESASTNQTSMYLCASSLGGTLKETQYFGPGTRLLVL.

The chain combines TRBV4-1 with TRBJ2-3; tentatively, D is TRBD2 (6 bases). CDR1 is MGHRA and CDR2 is YSYEKL in the germline V gene. The CDR3 loop spans 20 amino acids. Trimming took 2 bases from V and 6 from J, leaving 30 bases between them. CDR3 sequence reads: CASSQRRLGGLGSTLDTQYF. DNA for the CDR3: TGCGCCAGCAGCCAACGGAGATTAGGAGGGTTGGGGAGTACCTTGGATACGCAGTATTTT.

The chain uses TRBV7-6 and TRBJ2-5, with D possibly TRBD2 on 6 matching bases. The CDR3 runs 14 residues. The germline V gene has CDR1 SGHVS and CDR2 FNYEAQ. Between the trimmed V and J ends, which lost 1 base and 5 bases, there was a span of 11 bases. CDR3 in amino acids: CASSLGGGMETQYF. CDR3 DNA sequence: TGTGCCAGCAGCTTAGGTGGGGGGATGGAGACCCAGTACTTC.

The gene calls are TRBV18 and TRBJ2-3, with TRBD2 matching over 11 bases. CDR3 length equals 15 residues. J was trimmed by 0 bases and V by 4 bases; bases with no gene match: 0. Germline CDR1 and CDR2: KGHSH and LQKENI. The CDR3 loop reads CASSRTSGSTDTQYF. DNA for the CDR3: TGTGCCAGCTCACGGACTAGCGGGAGCACAGATACGCAGTATTTT.

A word on this clone: One junction end disagrees with the germline gene, perhaps due to a read error. For the CDR3, the DNA is TGTGCTAGCAGTCCTGACTGGTCTGGGGCCAACGTCCTGACTTTC. This codes for CASSPDWSGANVLTF. The gene calls are TRBV7-7 and TRBJ2-6; D call uncertain. This CDR3 contains 15 residues. Germline CDR1 SSHAT, CDR2 FNYEAQ (reference sequence).

The chain couples TRBV19 to TRBJ2-5; a weak D match, TRBD2 (6 bases). V shed 5 bases and J shed 2 bases, with 9 bases lying between them. The CDR3 runs 13 residues. Germline V gene data show CDR1 as LNHDA and CDR2 as SQIVND (reference sequence). The CDR3 region has the DNA TGTGCCAGTAGTCGCGGGGCACAAGAGACCCAGTACTTC. This encodes CASSRGAQETQYF.

V usage is TRBV7-9 and J usage is TRBJ1-1; D may be TRBD1 (5 bases). CDR3 size: 16 residues. Trimming stripped 1 base from V and 4 bases from J, with 16 bases between. Per the germline V gene, CDR1 is SEHNR and CDR2 is FQNEAQ (reference sequence). The CDR3 reads CASSLGQRARATEAFF. The DNA for the CDR3 is TGTGCCAGCAGCTTAGGACAGCGGGCGCGGGCCACTGAAGCTTTCTTT.

V usage is TRBV30 and J usage is TRBJ1-3, with 7 bases identical to TRBD1. With V trimmed by 0 bases and J by 2 bases, 1 base remained unmatched. Germline V gene lookup returns CDR1 GTSNPN and CDR2 SVGIG (reference sequence). The CDR3 has 14 residues. The CDR3: CAWSVGTAGNTIYF. DNA of the CDR3: TGTGCCTGGAGTGTAGGGACAGCTGGAAACACCATATATTTT. Together with reference TRBV30 and TRBJ1-3, the CDR3 gives the full variable domain: SQTIHQWPATLVQPVGSPLSLECTVEGTSNPNLYWYRQAAGRGLQLLFYSVGIGQISSEVPQNLSASRPQDRQFILSSKKLLLSDSGFYLCAWSVGTAGNTIYFGEGSWLTVV.

CDR3 protein: CASSLALTGGPPREAFF. DNA of the CDR3: TGCGCCAGCAGCTTGGCACTCACAGGGGGACCCCCGAGGGAAGCTTTCTTT. The chain has TRBV5-1 and TRBJ1-1, with 8 bases lining up with TRBD1. This CDR3 contains 17 residues. The germline V gene has CDR1 SGHRS and CDR2 YFSETQ. The V gene end was trimmed by 0 bases and the J gene end by 8 bases; junction bases not matched to a gene: 15.

The chain carries TRBV5-4 and TRBJ1-1; 7 bases agree with TRBD1. The CDR3 has 15 residues. The germline V gene encodes CDR1 SGHNT and CDR2 YYREEE (reference sequence). With V trimmed by 0 bases and J by 0 bases, 2 bases remained unmatched. CDR3 bases: TGTGCCAGCAGCTTGGCGGGACAGATGAACACTGAAGCTTTCTTT. Translation gives CASSLAGQMNTEAFF.

In regard to this clone: The junction differs from germline at one of its ends, possibly a read error. The V call is TRBV2, the J call TRBJ1-1; 7 nucleotides align to TRBD1. Germline V CDR1 and CDR2: SNHLY, FYNNEI. The CDR3 loop spans 15 amino acids. CDR3 nucleotides: TGTGCCAGCAGGGAAGGGGGCTACAGAAACACTGAAGCTTTCTTT. Translated, it gives CASREGGYRNTEAFF.

The chain combines TRBV28 with TRBJ2-5; 8 nucleotides line up with TRBD2. This CDR3 region has 14 residues. V lost 6 bases and J lost 2; bases outside the gene matches: 5. Germline-derived CDR1 and CDR2 are MDHEN and SYDVKM. The CDR3 nucleotides are TGTGCCAGCAGCCTTACTAGCGGACAAGAGACCCAGTACTTC. The encoded protein is CASSLTSGQETQYF. Based on the CDR3 plus reference TRBV28 and TRBJ2-5, the full variable domain is DVKVTQSSRYLVKRTGEKVFLECVQDMDHENMFWYRQDPGLGLRLIYFSYDVKMKEKGDIPEGYSVSREKKERFSLILESASTNQTSMYLCASSLTSGQETQYFGPGTRLLVL.

This clone was observed a single time. The V call is TRBV6-5, the J call TRBJ1-3, with D maybe TRBD1 (6 bases). This CDR3 contains 15 residues. The V gene lost 3 bases and the J gene lost 0 bases, with 9 bases spanning the gap. Germline CDR1 MNHEY, CDR2 SVGAGI. The CDR3 loop reads CASSYSDSSGNTIYF. CDR3 coding DNA: TGTGCCAGCAGTTATTCGGACAGCTCTGGAAACACCATATATTTT.

This clone appeared once. V gene TRBV18 combines with J gene TRBJ1-2; D uncertain. In germline, CDR1 is KGHSH, CDR2 LQKENI. With 3 bases removed from V and 6 bases from J, the gap between germline ends came to 11 bases. This CDR3 has 13 residues. The CDR3 bases are TGTGCCAGCTCACCCCTCCGCGAGAATGGCTACACCTTC. Amino acids: CASSPLRENGYTF.

The chain links TRBV3-1 (or the pseudogene TRBV3-2) to TRBJ2-1; 9 nucleotides align to TRBD2. The CDR3 covers 17 residues. Germline values: CDR1 LGHDT, CDR2 YNNKEL (reference sequence). V shed 3 bases, J shed 5 bases, and the junction held 11 bases outside the gene matches. The CDR3 reads CASSHQGGGGANNEQFF. In nucleotides, the CDR3 is TGTGCCAGCAGCCACCAAGGCGGGGGGGGAGCAAACAATGAGCAGTTCTTC.